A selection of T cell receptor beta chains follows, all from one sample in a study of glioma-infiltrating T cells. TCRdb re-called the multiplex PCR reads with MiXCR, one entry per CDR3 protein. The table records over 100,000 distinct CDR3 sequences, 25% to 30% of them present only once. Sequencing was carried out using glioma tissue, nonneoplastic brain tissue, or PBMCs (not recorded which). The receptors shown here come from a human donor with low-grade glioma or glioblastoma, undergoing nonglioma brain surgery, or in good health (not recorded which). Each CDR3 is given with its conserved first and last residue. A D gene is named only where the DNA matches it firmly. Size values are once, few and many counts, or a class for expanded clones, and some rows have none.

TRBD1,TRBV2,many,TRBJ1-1,CASSLPGGRTEAFF,TGTGCCAGCAGTCTCCCAGGGGGCAGAACTGAAGCTTTCTTT
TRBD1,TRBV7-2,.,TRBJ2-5,CASSFRQGGETQYF,TGTGCCAGCAGCTTTCGACAGGGGGGGGAGACCCAGTACTTC
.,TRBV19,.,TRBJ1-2,CDSSIQGNYGYTF,TGTGACAGTAGTATCCAGGGAAACTATGGCTACACCTTC
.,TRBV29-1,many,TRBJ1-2,CSVRDPRNGYTF,TGCAGCGTCCGTGATCCGAGGAATGGCTACACCTTC
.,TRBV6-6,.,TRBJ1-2,CASSGGGLRVKDGYTF,TGTGCCAGCAGTGGAGGGGGACTTCGAGTCAAGGATGGCTACACCTTC
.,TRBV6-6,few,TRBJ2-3,CASRPLLWNPDTQYF,TGTGCCAGCAGGCCTCTTCTGTGGAACCCGGATACGCAGTATTTT
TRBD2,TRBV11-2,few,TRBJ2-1,CASSLDTGVAGGYNEQFF,TGTGCCAGCAGCTTAGATACAGGCGTAGCGGGGGGTTACAATGAGCAGTTCTTC
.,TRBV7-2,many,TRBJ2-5,CASSLVGRGQQETQYF,TGTGCCAGCAGCTTAGTGGGCAGGGGCCAACAAGAGACCCAGTACTTC
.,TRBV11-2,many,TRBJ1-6,CASSLGGAMGESPLHF,TGTGCCAGCAGCTTAGGGGGGGCGATGGGGGAATCACCCCTCCACTTT
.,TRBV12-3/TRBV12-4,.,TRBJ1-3,CASRVGTGNTIYF,TGTGCCAGCAGAGTAGGAACTGGAAACACCATATATTTT
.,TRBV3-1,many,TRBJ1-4,CASSLRDMVWTNEKLFF,TGTGCCAGCAGCCTCCGGGACATGGTGTGGACTAATGAAAAACTGTTTTTT
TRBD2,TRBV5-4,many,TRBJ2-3,CASSSGASGSLGTDTQYF,TGTGCCAGCAGCTCGGGGGCTAGCGGGAGCTTAGGGACAGATACGCAGTATTTT
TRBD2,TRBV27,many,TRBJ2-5,CASSPGLVTVGETQYF,TGTGCCAGCAGTCCGGGACTAGTAACGGTCGGAGAGACCCAGTACTTC
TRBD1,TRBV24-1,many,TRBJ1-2,CATSDSSGQGMSYGYTF,TGTGCCACCAGTGATTCTTCGGGACAGGGGATGAGCTATGGCTACACCTTC
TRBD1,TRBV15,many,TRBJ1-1,CATSSRQGQVAFF,TGTGCCACCAGCAGCCGACAGGGGCAAGTGGCTTTCTTT
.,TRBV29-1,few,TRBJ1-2,CSVPDGGYTF,TGCAGCGTTCCAGACGGGGGCTACACCTTC
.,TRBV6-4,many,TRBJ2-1,CASSASENRYNEQFF,TGTGCCAGCAGTGCTAGCGAAAATCGTTACAATGAGCAGTTCTTC
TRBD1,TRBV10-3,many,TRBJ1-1,CAISESEASTYTGGIAEAFF,TGTGCCATCAGTGAGTCGGAAGCCAGCACCTATACAGGGGGCATCGCTGAAGCTTTCTTT
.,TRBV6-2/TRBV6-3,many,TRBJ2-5,CASSQRQYETQYF,TGTGCCAGCAGTCAACGACAGTATGAGACCCAGTACTTC
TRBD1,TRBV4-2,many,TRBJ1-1,CASRGTGTTEAFF,TGTGCCAGCAGAGGGACAGGGACCACTGAAGCTTTCTTT
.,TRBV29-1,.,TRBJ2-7,CSVQDYEQYF,TGCAGCGTTCAAGACTACGAGCAGTACTTC
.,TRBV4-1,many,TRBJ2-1,CASSPRDGNYNEQFF,TGCGCCAGCAGCCCCAGGGACGGGAACTACAATGAGCAGTTCTTC
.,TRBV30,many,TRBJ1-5,CAWKTSYPGNQPQHF,TGTGCCTGGAAGACTTCCTATCCCGGGAATCAGCCCCAGCATTTT
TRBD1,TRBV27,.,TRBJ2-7,CASSLAGGSYEQRF,TGTGCCAGCAGTTTGGCAGGGGGCTCCTACGAGCAGCGCTTC
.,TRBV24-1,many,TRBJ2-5,CATRGTQYF,TGTGCCACCCGAGGGACCCAGTACTTC
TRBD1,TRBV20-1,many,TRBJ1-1,CSARETGGITEAFF,TGCAGTGCTAGAGAAACAGGGGGCATCACTGAAGCTTTCTTT
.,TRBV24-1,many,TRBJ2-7,CATSQGREQYF,TGTGCCACCAGTCAGGGTCGCGAGCAGTACTTC
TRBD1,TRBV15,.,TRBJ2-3,CATSEEEDRPYSNQPQYF,TGTGCCACCAGCGAGGAGGAGGACAGGCCGTATAGCAATCAGCCCCAGTATTTT
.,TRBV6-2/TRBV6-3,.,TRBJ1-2,CASRIDRSYGHTF,TGTGCCAGCAGAATTGACAGAAGCTATGGACACACCTTC
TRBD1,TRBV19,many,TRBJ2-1,CASSTYRGGSYNEQFF,TGTGCCAGTAGTACCTACAGGGGTGGGTCCTACAATGAGCAGTTCTTC
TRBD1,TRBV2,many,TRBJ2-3,CASSGGQGYTDTQYF,TGTGCCAGCAGTGGGGGACAGGGATACACAGATACGCAGTATTTT
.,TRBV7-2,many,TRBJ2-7,CASSRVKGTANSYEQYF,TGTGCCAGCAGCCGAGTAAAGGGAACAGCCAACTCCTACGAGCAGTACTTC
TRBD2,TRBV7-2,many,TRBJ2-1,CASSSTSEGYNEQFF,TGTGCCAGCAGCTCCACTAGCGAGGGCTACAATGAGCAGTTCTTC
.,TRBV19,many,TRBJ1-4,CASSIARGRSPNEKLFF,TGTGCCAGTAGTATAGCCCGAGGACGGTCACCTAATGAAAAACTGTTTTTT
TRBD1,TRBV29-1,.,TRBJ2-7,CSVEAWTGTLYEQYF,TGCAGCGTTGAAGCTTGGACAGGGACCCTCTACGAGCAGTACTTC